The 19 T cell receptor beta chains presented below share a single source sample, sequenced in a study of blood T cells in healthy people across ages. A second PCR of about 7 to 12 cycles used a sample-barcoded 5' primer and a J-beta primer mix. From the 5' RACE reads, TCRdb called clonotypes with MiXCR, one entry per CDR3 protein. This repertoire shows about a million distinct CDR3 sequences, about 48% found once; its top ten account for roughly an eighth. The material sequenced was blood. These receptors all come from a man aged 25 to 40 in good health.

The chain couples TRBV4-3 to TRBJ2-7; D is ambiguous. The CDR3 contains 16 residues. V lost 1 base, J lost 1 base, and 14 bases lay in between. The germline gives CDR1 LGHNA, CDR2 YSLEER. CDR3 sequence (DNA): TGCGCCAGCAGCCAAGCAACTACTCTGCAATCCTACGAGCAGTACTTC. This codes for CASSQATTLQSYEQYF.

Many counts were recorded for this clonotype. V usage is TRBV10-3 and J usage is TRBJ2-3, with 7 nucleotides matching TRBD1. The CDR3 is 15 amino acids. V was clipped by 8 bases and J by 2 bases; unmatched bases: 10. Germline lookup yields CDR1 ENHRY and CDR2 SYGVKD. The CDR3 sequence: CAIGFTGTATDTQYF. The CDR3 nucleotides read TGTGCCATCGGATTTACCGGGACAGCCACAGATACGCAGTATTTT.

J is TRBJ1-2 and V is TRBV5-1; no clear D gene. CDR3 length: 13 amino acids. Deletions cut 0 bases from V and 8 bases from J, with 11 bases between. Per the germline V gene, CDR1 is SGHRS and CDR2 is YFSETQ. The DNA for the CDR3 is TGCGCCAGCAGCTTGGAGGTTCCACGGGGCTACACCTTC. It codes for CASSLEVPRGYTF.

The chain has TRBV7-9 and TRBJ1-4, with D possibly matching TRBD1 (5 bases). The CDR3 covers 16 residues. CDR1 and CDR2 (germline): SEHNR, FQNEAQ (reference sequence). Trimming stripped 5 bases from V and 2 bases from J, with 15 bases between. CDR3 residues: CASSAPGARTNEKLFF. The CDR3 nucleotides are TGTGCCAGCAGCGCCCCCGGGGCACGGACTAATGAAAAACTGTTTTTT.

This clonotype was observed a few times. The chain combines TRBV12-3 or TRBV12-4 with TRBJ1-5; a weak D match, TRBD1 (5 bases). Between the trimmed V and J ends, which lost 6 bases and 4 bases, there was a span of 7 bases. The CDR3 has 12 residues. CDR3 sequence reads: CASRTANQPQHF. The CDR3 region has the DNA TGTGCCAGCAGGACAGCGAATCAGCCCCAGCATTTT.

The chain employs TRBV3-1 and TRBJ2-1, with D unclear. CDR1 and CDR2 from the germline V gene are LGHDT and YNNKEL (reference sequence). Trimming left V 0 bases short and J 1 base short, with 13 bases between. The CDR3 is made up of 17 amino acids. The CDR3 region is CASSQDGEDPSYNEQFF. The CDR3 nucleotides are TGTGCCAGCAGCCAAGATGGGGAAGACCCTTCCTACAATGAGCAGTTCTTC.

The chain employs TRBV3-1 and TRBJ2-1; TRBD2 agrees at 10 bases. The CDR3 covers 17 residues. Germline values: CDR1 LGHDT, CDR2 YNNKEL (reference sequence). Unmatched junction bases numbered 6, after V lost 0 bases and J lost 4 bases. CDR3 sequence (DNA): TGTGCCAGCAGCCAAGATCAGGGGACTAGCGATTACAATGAGCAGTTCTTC. This encodes CASSQDQGTSDYNEQFF.

For this clonotype: A read error may explain this, as a much larger clone is one base away. The chain joins TRBV28 to TRBJ2-7, with D possibly matching TRBD1 (6 bases). The CDR3 loop spans 18 amino acids. Germline lookup yields CDR1 MDHEN and CDR2 SYDVKM. With 8 bases removed from V and 2 bases from J, the gap between germline ends came to 28 bases. CDR3 amino acids: CASRAWGRIGSRAYEQYF. CDR3 nucleotides: TGTGCCAGCCGCGCCTGGGGGCGAATAGGATCAAGGGCCTACGAGCAGTACTTC.

This clonotype has a handful of counts. CDR3 nucleotides: TGCAGTACCCGGGGGGGTAGCGGGGGAGGGTACAATGAGCAGTTCTTC. Amino acid sequence: CSTRGGSGGGYNEQFF. The chain joins TRBV20-1 to TRBJ2-1; 9 bases match TRBD2. The CDR3 extends over 16 amino acids. The germline gives CDR1 DFQATT, CDR2 SNEGSKA (reference sequence). The V segment lost 8 bases and the J segment 4 bases; nucleotides outside the gene matches: 15.

The chain links TRBV20-1 to TRBJ2-3, with D possibly TRBD2 on 5 matching bases. The CDR3 loop spans 13 amino acids. The germline V and J ends were trimmed by 3 bases and 1 base, with 8 bases remaining between them. The germline gives CDR1 DFQATT, CDR2 SNEGSKA (reference sequence). CDR3 in amino acids: CSASKRRTDTQYF. The DNA of the CDR3 is TGCAGTGCTAGCAAGCGGCGCACAGATACGCAGTATTTT.

The chain joins TRBV7-2 to TRBJ2-1; either TRBD1 or TRBD2 may supply D (5 bases each). There are 15 residues in the CDR3. CDR1 and CDR2 (germline): SGHTA, FQGNSA. With 0 bases removed from V and 5 bases from J, the gap between germline ends came to 11 bases. The CDR3 DNA reads as TGTGCCAGCAGCTTAGCGGGGGACCCGAACAATGAGCAGTTCTTC. This sequence encodes CASSLAGDPNNEQFF.

In regard to this clonotype: At one end, the junction sequence differs from germline, possibly due to a read error. The chain employs TRBV6-6 and TRBJ2-3; D unclear. The CDR3 extends over 15 amino acids. CDR1 and CDR2 from the germline V gene are MNHNY and SVGAGI (reference sequence). CDR3 in DNA: TGTGCCAGCATCCGCACACAAGAGCCTCCAGATACGCGGTATTTT. Translated: CASIRTQEPPDTRYF.

This clonotype occurred once. J is TRBJ2-4 and V is TRBV3-1; 8 positions match TRBD1. CDR1 is LGHDT, CDR2 YNNKEL, per germline (reference sequence). V dropped 4 bases and J dropped 6; count of bases not matched to a gene: 8. The CDR3 has 15 amino acids. CDR3 residues: CASSLRQGFGNIQYF. CDR3 in DNA: TGTGCCAGCAGCCTAAGACAGGGGTTCGGAAACATTCAGTACTTC. Based on the CDR3 plus reference TRBV3-1 and TRBJ2-4, the full variable domain is DTAVSQTPKYLVTQMGNDKSIKCEQNLGHDTMYWYKQDSKKFLKIMFSYNNKELIINETVPNRFSPKSPDKAHLNLHINSLELGDSAVYFCASSLRQGFGNIQYFGAGTRLSVL.

A few counts support this clonotype. This chain connects TRBV10-3 to TRBJ2-1; 7 bases align to TRBD1. The CDR3 spans 17 residues. Germline V gives CDR1 ENHRY, CDR2 SYGVKD. The junction had 9 bases not matched to a gene; V was cut back by 4 bases and J by 0 bases. The CDR3 DNA sequence: TGTGCCATCAGTGGGGCCCCCCGACAGGGCTCCTACAATGAGCAGTTCTTC. Amino acid sequence: CAISGAPRQGSYNEQFF.

This rearrangement joins TRBV5-1 to TRBJ1-4; D not certain. CDR1 and CDR2 (germline): SGHRS, YFSETQ. V lost 1 base to trimming and J lost 5 bases, with 9 bases between them. The length of the CDR3 is 14 residues. Written as DNA, the CDR3 is TGCGCCAGCAGCTTGAGCCCCCAGAATGAAAAACTGTTTTTT. It codes for CASSLSPQNEKLFF.

V usage is TRBV3-1 and J usage is TRBJ1-5; no clear D gene. Between the trimmed V and J ends, which lost 4 bases and 11 bases, there was a span of 18 bases. CDR1 is LGHDT, CDR2 YNNKEL, per germline (reference sequence). CDR3 length equals 14 residues. The CDR3 DNA reads as TGTGCCAGCAGCCCGGGCCCTACGGGATCGGCCCAGCATTTT. Protein: CASSPGPTGSAQHF.

This clonotype was recorded a few times. The chain carries TRBV27 and TRBJ1-2; no clear D. The CDR3 totals 13 residues. Trimming removed 0 bases from V and 3 bases from J, with 5 bases in between. CDR1 MNHEY and CDR2 SMNVEV come from the germline V gene (reference sequence). CDR3 sequence reads: CASSLSSYYGYTF. For the CDR3, the DNA is TGTGCCAGCAGTTTATCGTCCTACTATGGCTACACCTTC.

The chain carries TRBV7-2 and TRBJ2-7; D might be TRBD1 (6 bases). Germline V CDR1 and CDR2: SGHTA, FQGNSA. The CDR3 is 13 residues long. Trimming took off 6 bases at V and 5 bases at J, with 14 bases between the two ends. The CDR3 DNA follows: TGTGCCAGCAGTGGGGGCCGACGCAACGAGCAGTACTTC. Its translation is CASSGGRRNEQYF.

This clonotype has more than one count but fewer than ten. The J gene is TRBJ1-2, the V gene TRBV2, with 10 bases lining up with TRBD1. Germline CDR1 is SNHLY and CDR2 is FYNNEI. J gave up 7 bases and V 10 bases, and 6 bases lay outside the gene matches. CDR3 length: 12 residues. CDR3 nucleotides: TGTGCCACCGGGACAGGGGTGTCTGGCTACACCTTC. The encoded protein is CATGTGVSGYTF.